The T cell receptor beta chain described here comes from a study of CD8 T cells in Susac syndrome. Random hexamers served to reverse transcribe roughly 0.45 to 1 ug RNA. TCRdb re-called the immunoSEQ multiplex PCR reads through MiXCR, storing one row per CDR3 protein. The repertoire holds 240,000 or so distinct CDR3 sequences, with 95% to 97% as singletons. The length of the CDR3 is 14 residues. CDR1 and CDR2 from the germline V gene are SQVTM and ANQGSEA. V was shortened by 3 bases and J by 0 bases, with 9 bases between the two germline ends. The sequence was collected from a human donor with Susac syndrome. The chain is built from TRBV29-1 and TRBJ2-4, with D perhaps TRBD1 or TRBD2 (5 bases each). What was sequenced was CD4+ T cells from PBMCs. The CDR3 region has the DNA TGCAGCGTTGAGGGTGGGGGAGCCAAAAACATTCAGTACTTC. Residues: CSVEGGGAKNIQYF.